The 19 T cell receptor beta chains listed next were all sequenced from one sample in a study of T cell responses to AZD1222 COVID-19 vaccine. The assay was immunoSEQ multiplex PCR, and TCRdb's table has in-frame clones only and misses some. This table holds 90,000 to 150,000 clones, about 90% found once. The specimen comprised peripheral blood, sampled on day 0 of AZD1222 vaccination. The receptor source for this set is an adult in good health.

This clone was counted only a few times. This chain connects TRBV29-1 to TRBJ1-1; D gene uncertain. The CDR3 is 12 residues long. The germline V gene encodes CDR1 SQVTM and CDR2 ANQGSEA. V lost 1 base and J lost 7, with 10 bases in between. The chain's CDR3 is CSVEVGRFEAFF. As DNA, the CDR3 is TGCAGCGTTGAAGTGGGGAGGTTTGAAGCTTTCTTT.

DNA of the CDR3: TGTGCCAGCAGTGGGCCCGGGGAGCTGTTTTTT. As protein: CASSGPGELFF. The J gene is TRBJ2-2, the V gene TRBV11-3; D gene unclear. The CDR3 is made up of 11 amino acids. V lost 6 bases, J lost 6 bases, and 5 bases lay in between. Germline CDR1 SGHNT, CDR2 YENEEA.

The chain carries TRBV5-6 and TRBJ1-1; D perhaps matches TRBD1 (5 bases). The CDR3 loop spans 12 amino acids. Germline V gene data show CDR1 as SGHDT and CDR2 as YYEEEE. Trimming shortened V by 6 bases and J by 5 bases, and 11 bases separated the two germline ends. CDR3 region: CASTMGVTEAFF. CDR3 bases: TGTGCCAGCACGATGGGGGTGACTGAAGCTTTCTTT.

The rearrangement uses TRBV5-1 and TRBJ2-7; 10 bases match TRBD1. CDR1 and CDR2 (germline): SGHRS, YFSETQ. This CDR3 contains 15 residues. J was trimmed by 3 bases and V by 1 base; bases with no gene match: 4. Here the CDR3 DNA reads TGCGCCAGCAGCTTGCGGACAGGGGGACTCTACGAGCAGTACTTC. Translating it yields CASSLRTGGLYEQYF.

This CDR3 is CASSSLRPPTGVYEAFF. The CDR3 DNA reads TGTGCCAGCAGTTCACTCCGCCCTCCGACAGGGGTGTATGAAGCTTTCTTT. The rearrangement uses TRBV28 and TRBJ1-1, with 8 bases aligning to TRBD1. The V and J ends lost 4 bases and 7 bases, in that order; junction bases with no gene match: 17. The germline V gene encodes CDR1 MDHEN and CDR2 SYDVKM. The CDR3 contains 17 residues.

The chain employs TRBV28 and TRBJ1-4, with D unresolved. Trimming cost V 6 bases and J 6 bases, with 20 bases left between them. CDR1 and CDR2 from the germline V gene are MDHEN and SYDVKM. The CDR3 is 16 residues long. Here the CDR3 DNA reads TGTGCCAGCAGCTCCCCCGGCGGAGAATTCGATGAAAAACTGTTTTTT. This encodes CASSSPGGEFDEKLFF.

The table lists this clone with a few counts. The chain recombines TRBV11-2 with TRBJ1-2, with D perhaps matching TRBD1 (5 bases). CDR3 length equals 13 residues. V was trimmed by 3 bases and J by 7 bases, leaving 12 bases between them. Per the germline V gene, CDR1 is SGHAT and CDR2 is FQNNGV. CDR3 residues: CASSLFRDGGYTF. DNA for the CDR3: TGTGCCAGCAGCTTGTTCAGGGACGGTGGCTACACCTTC. The complete variable domain, with remaining parts taken from reference TRBV11-2 and TRBJ1-2, reads EAGVAQSPRYKIIEKRQSVAFWCNPISGHATLYWYQQILGQGPKLLIQFQNNGVVDDSQLPKDRFSAERLKGVDSTLKIQPAKLEDSAVYLCASSLFRDGGYTFGSGTRLTVV.

The chain carries TRBV6-6 and TRBJ1-4; 9 bases map to TRBD1. Germline trimming cut 4 bases from V and 8 bases from J; bases unmatched to any gene: 11. The length of the CDR3 is 16 residues. Germline loops: CDR1 MNHNY, CDR2 SVGAGI (reference sequence). The CDR3 sequence: CASSSLGGTGREKLFF. CDR3 nucleotide sequence: TGTGCCAGCAGTTCTCTTGGCGGGACAGGGCGGGAAAAACTGTTTTTT.

The CDR3: CASNVDRGKNIQYF. CDR3 sequence (DNA): TGTGCCAGTAATGTGGACAGGGGCAAAAACATTCAGTACTTC. The chain recombines TRBV6-5 with TRBJ2-4; 9 nucleotides align to TRBD1. Unmatched junction bases numbered 6, after V lost 9 bases and J lost 3 bases. The V gene's germline CDR1 is MNHEY and CDR2 SVGAGI. The CDR3 runs 14 residues.

CDR3 coding DNA: TGCGCCAGCAGCTTGGGAACTAATGGGAATGAGCAGTTCTTC. It yields the protein CASSLGTNGNEQFF. The chain combines TRBV5-1 with TRBJ2-1; D is unresolved. Germline assignment: CDR1 SGHRS and CDR2 YFSETQ. The CDR3 contains 14 residues. V lost 0 bases and J 7 bases, leaving 11 bases between the germline ends.

This clone was counted a few times. The chain links TRBV4-2 to TRBJ1-6, with TRBD1 matching 8 bases. CDR1 and CDR2 from the germline V gene are LGHNA and YNFKEQ. This CDR3 has 17 amino acids. J lost 8 bases, V lost 1 base, and 10 bases had no gene match. CDR3 amino acids: CASSQVWSAGGDSPLHF. The CDR3 DNA follows: TGTGCCAGCAGCCAAGTCTGGTCGGCAGGGGGCGATTCACCCCTCCACTTT.

The chain has TRBV25-1 and TRBJ2-1; possible D gene TRBD2, 6 bases. This CDR3 is 11 amino acids long. From germline, CDR1 is MGHDK and CDR2 SYGVNS. The CDR3 region is CATTSGNEQFF. In DNA form, the CDR3 reads TGTGCTACCACCAGCGGGAATGAGCAGTTCTTC.

The chain recombines TRBV28 with TRBJ1-5; the D gene is possibly TRBD1 (5 bases). V lost 2 bases, J lost 6 bases, and 17 bases lay in between. The CDR3 covers 16 residues. Germline CDR1 reads MDHEN; CDR2 reads SYDVKM. The CDR3 nucleotides read TGTGCCAGCAGTTTACTTTCGAGAGGGGTGGGTCAGCCCCAGCATTTT. Residues: CASSLLSRGVGQPQHF. The full variable domain, rest sourced from reference TRBV28 and TRBJ1-5, is DVKVTQSSRYLVKRTGEKVFLECVQDMDHENMFWYRQDPGLGLRLIYFSYDVKMKEKGDIPEGYSVSREKKERFSLILESASTNQTSMYLCASSLLSRGVGQPQHFGDGTRLSIL.

V gene TRBV19 combines with J gene TRBJ1-1; D is possibly TRBD1 (6 bases). Per germline, CDR1 LNHDA and CDR2 SQIVND (reference sequence). V was shortened by 8 bases and J by 0 bases, with 16 bases between the two germline ends. CDR3 length: 15 amino acids. CDR3 region: CASWDGNRVNTEAFF. The CDR3 bases are TGTGCCAGTTGGGACGGGAACAGGGTGAACACTGAAGCTTTCTTT.

The V gene is TRBV18, the J gene TRBJ1-1; D is uncertain. The CDR3 has 16 amino acids. The germline V and J ends were trimmed by 1 base and 1 base, with 13 bases remaining between them. Germline V lookup: CDR1 KGHSH, CDR2 LQKENI. The DNA for the CDR3 is TGTGCCAGCTCACCACTGGTTCGAAGTTCGAACACTGAAGCTTTCTTT. Translation gives CASSPLVRSSNTEAFF.

The chain links TRBV10-1 to TRBJ2-3; TRBD2 is a possible D gene (5 bases). The CDR3 has 16 amino acids. Trimming pared 3 bases from V and 2 bases from J, leaving 15 bases between. The germline V gene encodes CDR1 WNHNN and CDR2 SYGVQD (reference sequence). The CDR3 here is CASSDRPEAHTDTQYF. DNA of the CDR3: TGCGCCAGCAGTGATCGACCGGAGGCCCACACAGATACGCAGTATTTT.

This clone was picked up a small number of times. The CDR3 coding sequence is TGTGCCAGCAGTGCAGGGTCCCGAAACACCATATATTTT. Protein sequence: CASSAGSRNTIYF. The chain is built from TRBV2 and TRBJ1-3; D is possibly TRBD1 (5 bases). The CDR3 runs to 13 residues. Germline CDR1 is SNHLY and CDR2 is FYNNEI. Trimming pared 4 bases from V and 5 bases from J, leaving 9 bases between. The full variable domain, rest sourced from reference TRBV2 and TRBJ1-3, is EPEVTQTPSHQVTQMGQEVILRCVPISNHLYFYWYRQILGQKVEFLVSFYNNEISEKSEIFDDQFSVERPDGSNFTLKIRSTKLEDSAMYFCASSAGSRNTIYFGEGSWLTVV.

This rearrangement joins TRBV13 to TRBJ2-7; no definite D call. CDR1 and CDR2 from the germline V gene are PRHDT and FYEKMQ (reference sequence). CDR3 length: 12 amino acids. V lost 0 bases to trimming and J lost 2 bases, with 2 bases between them. The CDR3 nucleotides are TGTGCCAGCAGCTTAGGGGCCTACGAGCAGTACTTC. This sequence encodes CASSLGAYEQYF. The full variable domain, its missing parts supplied by reference TRBV13 and TRBJ2-7, is AAGVIQSPRHLIKEKRETATLKCYPIPRHDTVYWYQQGPGQDPQFLISFYEKMQSDKGSIPDRFSAQQFSDYHSELNMSSLELGDSALYFCASSLGAYEQYFGPGTRLTVT.

This chain links TRBV6-1 with TRBJ1-4; TRBD1 matches 7 bases. CDR1 is MNHNS and CDR2 is SASEGT in the germline V gene. This CDR3 region has 14 residues. The trim removed 3 bases at V and 5 bases at J, leaving 3 bases unmatched. This CDR3 reads CASSESRGNEKLFF. CDR3 nucleotide sequence: TGTGCCAGCAGTGAGAGCAGGGGGAATGAAAAACTGTTTTTT.